The rows below give T cell receptor beta chains drawn from one sample of a study of shared clonotypes between healthy human individuals. The table came from immunoSEQ multiplex PCR; TCRdb's copy has only in-frame clones and leaves some out. Of 2 million to 2.5 million clones in the sample, around 95% are singletons; the top ten hold approximately 0.13%. The sequenced sample consisted of naive CD4+ T cells sorted from blood. Receptor source: a man aged 18-30 years in good health. The CDR3 runs from the conserved cysteine through the conserved F or W. Each record gives: clone size, V gene, J gene, D gene, CDR3 protein, CDR3 DNA. D genes are given only for firm matches. Clone size appears in some rows only: once, few, many, or a class for an expanded clone.

.,TRBV15,TRBJ2-5,TRBD1,CATSRALTGGETQYF,TGTGCCACCAGCAGAGCATTGACAGGGGGAGAGACCCAGTACTTC
.,TRBV12-5,TRBJ1-3,TRBD1,CASGWGQGNFGNTIYF,TGTGCTAGTGGTTGGGGACAGGGCAACTTCGGAAACACCATATATTTT
.,TRBV6-4,TRBJ1-2,.,CASSDSGAPGGYTF,TGTGCCAGCAGTGACTCAGGGGCCCCGGGGGGCTACACCTTC
.,TRBV5-4,TRBJ1-2,.,CASSSDGGYYGYTF,TGTGCCAGCAGCTCCGACGGGGGGTACTATGGCTACACCTTC
.,TRBV19,TRBJ1-2,.,CASSIVWGAYDGYTF,TGTGCCAGTAGTATAGTCTGGGGCGCGTACGATGGCTACACCTTC
.,TRBV6-1,TRBJ2-1,TRBD2,CASRSGPPPYEQFF,TGTGCCAGCCGTAGCGGGCCCCCCCCATATGAGCAGTTCTTC
.,TRBV12-2,TRBJ2-1,.,CASRLSGGYDYNEQFF,TGTGCAAGTCGCTTATCGGGGGGCTACGACTACAATGAGCAGTTCTTC
.,TRBV6-5,TRBJ2-7,.,CASRSRDTFYEQYF,TGTGCCAGCAGGAGCCGGGACACCTTCTACGAGCAGTACTTC
.,TRBV15,TRBJ2-7,TRBD2,CATGAGGTAYEQYF,TGTGCCACAGGGGCGGGGGGCACAGCCTACGAGCAGTACTTC
.,TRBV5-1,TRBJ1-1,TRBD1,CASSSRQGLNTEAFF,TGCGCCAGCAGCTCCAGACAGGGGTTAAACACTGAAGCTTTCTTT
.,TRBV27,TRBJ2-2,.,CASSLTSGLPAGELFF,TGTGCCAGCAGTTTAACCTCGGGACTTCCCGCCGGGGAGCTGTTTTTT
.,TRBV7-6,TRBJ2-7,.,CASSLYPQGSYEQYF,TGTGCCAGCAGCTTATATCCCCAGGGGTCCTACGAGCAGTACTTC
.,TRBV10-3,TRBJ2-1,TRBD2,CATAGDGSNEQFF,TGTGCCACCGCGGGAGACGGGTCCAATGAGCAGTTCTTC
.,TRBV5-1,TRBJ2-4,TRBD1,CASSLEGARLAKNIQYF,TGCGCCAGCAGCTTGGAGGGGGCCAGACTAGCCAAAAACATTCAGTACTTC
once,TRBV6-1,TRBJ1-2,TRBD1,CASSEAGQDYGYTF,TGTGCCAGCAGTGAAGCGGGACAGGACTATGGCTACACCTTC
.,TRBV6-5,TRBJ1-5,.,CASRPTVGSNQPQHF,TGTGCCAGCAGGCCGACCGTGGGTAGCAATCAGCCCCAGCATTTT
.,TRBV28,TRBJ1-4,.,CASTSRFLATNEKLFF,TGTGCCAGCACCTCTAGGTTTCTCGCAACTAATGAAAAACTGTTTTTT
.,TRBV9,TRBJ1-3,.,CASSVGGGSGNTIYF,TGTGCCAGCAGCGTTGGTGGGGGGTCTGGAAACACCATATATTTT
.,TRBV7-9,TRBJ1-2,.,CASSLAGTSNGYTF,TGTGCCAGCAGCTTGGCTGGGACAAGTAATGGCTACACCTTC
.,TRBV2,TRBJ2-5,TRBD2,CASNTGLAGQETQYF,TGTGCCAGCAATACGGGACTAGCGGGCCAAGAGACCCAGTACTTC
once,TRBV30,TRBJ1-4,.,CAWSGTEEKLFF,TGTGCCTGGAGTGGGACAGAGGAGAAACTGTTTTTT